The clone carrying this T cell receptor (beta chain) was counted between two and nine times. The antigen remains undetermined. The sample belongs to a study of T cells in Graves' hyperthyroidism and ophthalmopathy. As for the study in general: The blood sample was taken at first diagnosis, before treatment began.

Amplified regions were TCR beta CDR3 sequences from RNA transcripts. During a first-round RT-PCR of the TCR CDR3, the HTBI primer set was used. Each CDR3 protein gets one entry after TCRdb re-called the multiplex PCR reads with MiXCR. The top ten hold about 5% of the sample, which has 400,000 to 500,000 distinct CDR3 sequences, approximately 13% seen once. Findings and limits, study-wide: The majority of expanded thyroid clonotypes above 0.001 also appeared in blood.

Across 18 months, stable Graves' hyperthyroidism was marked by no progression to ophthalmopathy. Based on clinical symptoms, serum thyroxine and TRAb, thyroid ultrasound and orbital computed tomography, diagnoses were reached. Germline-derived CDR1 and CDR2 are SGDLS and YYNGEE. Trimming removed 0 bases from V and 1 base from J, with 8 bases in between. The CDR3 contains 15 residues. The specimen was blood. The chain uses TRBV9 and TRBJ2-1; no firm D call. This TCR was sampled from a woman younger than 30 with Graves' hyperthyroidism. The CDR3 sequence is CASSVEGFSYNEQFF. In nucleotides, the CDR3 is TGTGCCAGCAGCGTAGAAGGGTTTTCCTACAATGAGCAGTTCTTC.